Listed here are 10 T cell receptor beta chains from one sample, sequenced in a study of blood T cell repertoires in COVID-19. The table came from immunoSEQ multiplex PCR; TCRdb's copy has only in-frame clones and leaves some out. The sample contains about 180,000 clones, about 90% of which appear only once. Sequenced sample: PBMCs or T cells enriched from blood (not recorded which). Receptors originate from a human donor with acute COVID-19. The donor label of this sample is uncertain.

The chain combines TRBV4-1 with TRBJ1-3; 8 bases align to TRBD1. V was pared by 2 bases and J by 4 bases, with 7 bases of the junction left unmatched. The CDR3 runs 16 residues. Germline assignment: CDR1 MGHRA and CDR2 YSYEKL. CDR3 sequence: CASSQPTGGPGNTIYF. In DNA form, the CDR3 reads TGCGCCAGCAGCCAACCCACAGGGGGTCCCGGAAACACCATATATTTT.

This chain uses TRBV4-2 with TRBJ2-7; 11 bases align to TRBD2. V gave up 1 base and J gave up 4 bases; unmatched junction bases: 9. Germline V gene data show CDR1 as LGHNA and CDR2 as YNFKEQ. This CDR3 has 17 amino acids. The CDR3 is CASSQADSGGARYEQYF. The CDR3 nucleotides read TGTGCCAGCAGCCAAGCTGATAGCGGGGGGGCCCGGTACGAGCAGTACTTC.

The chain employs TRBV27 and TRBJ1-1, with 8 bases aligning to TRBD1. V lost 6 bases, J lost 1 base, and 4 bases stayed unmatched. The CDR3 runs 14 residues. CDR1 is MNHEY and CDR2 is SMNVEV in the germline V gene (reference sequence). In DNA, the CDR3 is TGTGCCAGCAGCTGGGACAGGTCGAACACTGAAGCTTTCTTT. It translates to CASSWDRSNTEAFF.

The V and J genes are TRBV6-5 and TRBJ1-2; D perhaps matches TRBD1 (5 bases). Germline assignment: CDR1 MNHEY and CDR2 SVGAGI. Trimming stripped 5 bases from V and 3 bases from J, with 13 bases between. The CDR3 sequence is 14 residues long. As DNA, the CDR3 is TGTGCCAGCAGTATCCTCGGGGGAGACTATGGCTACACCTTC. Encoded protein: CASSILGGDYGYTF.

The chain recombines TRBV19 with TRBJ2-1; 10 bases are shared with TRBD1. Germline V gene sequence: CDR1 LNHDA, CDR2 SQIVND (reference sequence). V gave up 5 bases and J gave up 8 bases; unmatched junction bases: 6. The CDR3 extends over 14 amino acids. The CDR3 is CASSPRDRGHEQFF. DNA of the CDR3: TGTGCCAGTAGTCCCCGGGACAGGGGTCATGAGCAGTTCTTC.

The chain employs TRBV19 and TRBJ1-1; tentatively, D is TRBD1 (6 bases). The CDR3 has 16 residues. Germline lookup yields CDR1 LNHDA and CDR2 SQIVND (reference sequence). With 8 bases removed from V and 1 base from J, the gap between germline ends came to 20 bases. The CDR3 sequence: CASARGGPWTNTEAFF. In nucleotides, the CDR3 is TGTGCCAGTGCCAGGGGAGGGCCGTGGACGAACACTGAAGCTTTCTTT.

The chain combines TRBV18 with TRBJ1-2, with 7 bases identical to TRBD1. Germline V gene lookup returns CDR1 KGHSH and CDR2 LQKENI. The CDR3 length is 15 residues. V shed 2 bases, J shed 3 bases, and the junction held 6 bases outside the gene matches. This CDR3 reads CASSPNRGADYGYTF. CDR3 coding DNA: TGTGCCAGCTCACCAAACAGGGGCGCTGACTATGGCTACACCTTC.

There are a few counts of this clone. The V and J genes are TRBV6-2 or TRBV6-3 and TRBJ2-1, with 8 bases that match TRBD2. The trim removed 5 bases at V and 3 bases at J, leaving 6 bases unmatched. Germline V CDR1 and CDR2: MNHEY, SVGEGT. The CDR3 runs 15 residues. The CDR3 nucleotides are TGTGCCAGCAGTCTTCCCGGGACTAGCTACAATGAGCAGTTCTTC. The encoded protein is CASSLPGTSYNEQFF.

The chain has TRBV4-2 and TRBJ1-6, with 7 bases aligning to TRBD1. This CDR3 has 18 amino acids. CDR1 and CDR2 (germline): LGHNA, YNFKEQ. V lost 0 bases and J lost 9; bases outside the gene matches: 14. CDR3 sequence: CASSQEASGIGGGSPLHF. The CDR3 nucleotides read TGTGCCAGCAGCCAAGAGGCATCAGGGATAGGGGGCGGTTCACCCCTCCACTTT.

The chain joins TRBV27 to TRBJ2-2, with D perhaps TRBD1 (5 bases). Germline V gives CDR1 MNHEY, CDR2 SMNVEV (reference sequence). The CDR3 extends over 15 amino acids. V was shortened by 3 bases and J by 6 bases, with 14 bases between the two germline ends. CDR3 amino acids: CASSFRAGRAGELFF. The DNA for the CDR3 is TGTGCCAGCAGTTTCAGGGCTGGTAGAGCCGGGGAGCTGTTTTTT.